The 26 T cell receptor beta chains below were found in one sample sequenced in a study of neurological immune-mediated disorders. TCRdb fed the 5' RACE reads into MiXCR, producing one record per CDR3 protein. Found here are 39,000 or so distinct CDR3 sequences, roughly 2.5% of them singletons; the top ten hold 10% to 15%. Sequencing was carried out using PBMCs. Receptor source: a man aged 30-40 years with multiple sclerosis.

With respect to this clonotype: One end of the junction varies from germline; a read error may be responsible. The genes are TRBV20-1 and TRBJ2-7, with D possibly being TRBD1 or TRBD2 (5 bases each). Germline CDR1 DFQATT, CDR2 SNEGSKA (reference sequence). The CDR3 extends over 14 amino acids. CDR3 coding DNA: TGCAGTGCTAACGGGGCAGAGTACTACGTAGAGCAGTGCTTC. Translating gives CSANGAEYYVEQCF.

The chain links TRBV20-1 to TRBJ1-4; no clear D. In germline, CDR1 is DFQATT, CDR2 SNEGSKA (reference sequence). V gave up 5 bases and J gave up 4 bases, with 17 bases separating them. The CDR3 loop spans 15 amino acids. The CDR3 region is CSARKAAGGNEKLFF. CDR3 in DNA: TGCAGTGCTCGGAAGGCGGCGGGTGGTAATGAAAAACTGTTTTTT.

The chain recombines TRBV12-3 or TRBV12-4 with TRBJ2-5; D not resolved. Trimming took 3 bases from V and 7 from J, leaving 9 bases between them. This CDR3 comprises 12 residues. The CDR3 DNA reads as TGTGCCAGCAGTTTCGTGGAAGGGACCCAGTACTTC. Translating gives CASSFVEGTQYF.

This clonotype has ten or more counts. The rearrangement joins TRBV3-1 to TRBJ2-7; D gene ambiguous. Deletions cut 1 base from V and 6 bases from J, with 4 bases between. CDR3 length equals 11 residues. Germline V lookup: CDR1 LGHDT, CDR2 YNNKEL (reference sequence). CDR3 protein: CASSQAVEQYF. The CDR3 DNA reads TGTGCCAGCAGCCAAGCGGTCGAGCAGTACTTC.

This clonotype was counted at least ten times. V is TRBV7-9 and J is TRBJ1-3; the D is unclear. This CDR3 spans 16 amino acids. The germline V gene has CDR1 SEHNR and CDR2 FQNEAQ (reference sequence). Trimming cost V 0 bases and J 0 bases, with 9 bases left between them. CDR3 in amino acids: CASSLAQSRSGNTIYF. Here the CDR3 DNA reads TGTGCCAGCAGCTTAGCACAGTCACGCTCTGGAAACACCATATATTTT.

The table lists this clonotype with many counts. The chain is built from TRBV3-1 and TRBJ2-7, with 7 bases matching TRBD2. The V segment lost 0 bases and the J segment 3 bases; nucleotides outside the gene matches: 8. Germline V gene sequence: CDR1 LGHDT, CDR2 YNNKEL (reference sequence). CDR3 length: 16 residues. CDR3 DNA: TGTGCCAGCAGCCAAGATTTCGTAGCGGGCCGCTACGAGCAGTACTTC. This encodes CASSQDFVAGRYEQYF.

This clonotype showed up many times. The CDR3 protein is CASSRSEGDGYTF. CDR3 DNA sequence: TGTGCCAGCAGCCGAAGCGAAGGGGATGGCTACACCTTC. The rearrangement uses TRBV6-1 and TRBJ1-2; maybe TRBD1 (5 bases). V lost 6 bases and J 6 bases, leaving 14 bases between the germline ends. Germline V CDR1 and CDR2: MNHNS, SASEGT. The CDR3 has 13 residues.

This clonotype has ten or more counts. The chain links TRBV6-2 or TRBV6-3 to TRBJ2-3; a weak D match, TRBD1 (6 bases). The germline CDR1 and CDR2 sequences are MNHEY and SVGEGT. The CDR3 runs 16 residues. Deletions cut 2 bases from V and 4 bases from J, with 16 bases between. CDR3 nucleotide sequence: TGTGCCAGCAGTTACAGGTTTGGGGGCGGACCAGATACGCAGTATTTT. Translated: CASSYRFGGGPDTQYF.

There are many counts of this clonotype. V usage is TRBV20-1 and J usage is TRBJ2-5; D remains ambiguous. Trimming shortened V by 5 bases and J by 7 bases, and 11 bases separated the two germline ends. The CDR3 spans 11 residues. Germline-derived CDR1 and CDR2 are DFQATT and SNEGSKA (reference sequence). CDR3 sequence reads: CSAAPPGTQYF. CDR3 nucleotide sequence: TGCAGTGCTGCCCCTCCCGGGACCCAGTACTTC.

The chain joins TRBV3-1 to TRBJ1-1; D is unresolved. The CDR3 sequence is 14 residues long. V dropped 0 bases and J dropped 2 bases, with 7 bases sitting between them. Per the germline V gene, CDR1 is LGHDT and CDR2 is YNNKEL (reference sequence). The CDR3 DNA sequence: TGTGCCAGCAGCCAAGAGGGCCTAAACACTGAAGCTTTCTTT. The encoded protein is CASSQEGLNTEAFF.

In its sample, this clonotype was seen many times. The CDR3 reads CASSPKMGYEQYF. In DNA, the CDR3 is TGTGCCAGCAGCCCTAAAATGGGCTACGAGCAGTACTTC. This chain uses TRBV7-2 with TRBJ2-7; unclear D gene. Trimming removed 5 bases from V and 3 bases from J, with 11 bases in between. The CDR3 is 13 residues long. In germline, CDR1 is SGHTA, CDR2 FQGNSA.

This clonotype was seen repeatedly, ten times or more. The chain combines TRBV20-1 with TRBJ2-1, with D possibly matching TRBD1 (6 bases). Germline lookup yields CDR1 DFQATT and CDR2 SNEGSKA (reference sequence). There are 19 residues in the CDR3. Trimming removed 0 bases from V and 1 base from J, with 22 bases in between. DNA of the CDR3: TGCAGTGCTAGAGATTCGGGTCTATCGGGACATCTGTCCTACAATGAGCAGTTCTTC. This sequence encodes CSARDSGLSGHLSYNEQFF.

This clonotype was detected ten times or more. The chain carries TRBV4-3 and TRBJ1-1; no definite D call. Germline-derived CDR1 and CDR2 are LGHNA and YSLEER. Trimming removed 0 bases at V and 3 bases at J, with 14 bases between. The CDR3 totals 16 residues. CDR3 sequence (DNA): TGCGCCAGCAGCCAAGACCCAGCCAATGGGGACACTGAAGCTTTCTTT. Its translation is CASSQDPANGDTEAFF.

This clonotype came up many times. CDR3 DNA: TGCGCCAGCAGTCTTCGGCGGACCTACGAGCAGTACTTC. It encodes CASSLRRTYEQYF. The V gene is TRBV5-1, the J gene TRBJ2-7, with D unresolved. Deletions cut 5 bases from V and 2 bases from J, with 11 bases between. CDR1 and CDR2 from the germline V gene are SGHRS and YFSETQ. CDR3 length equals 13 residues.

This clonotype was recorded many times. The chain carries TRBV20-1 and TRBJ1-3; TRBD1 is a possible D gene (5 bases). Trimming pared 3 bases from V and 2 bases from J, leaving 5 bases between. CDR1 is DFQATT, CDR2 SNEGSKA, per germline (reference sequence). This CDR3 is 12 amino acids long. The CDR3 region has the DNA TGCAGTGCTAGGGGGCCTGGAAACACCATATATTTT. Its translation: CSARGPGNTIYF.

The sample holds many counts of this clonotype. V is TRBV5-1 and J is TRBJ1-1; no clear D. This CDR3 comprises 15 residues. Deletions cut 0 bases from V and 3 bases from J, with 12 bases between. The germline V gene has CDR1 SGHRS and CDR2 YFSETQ. CDR3 region: CASSLAGGGHTEAFF. The CDR3 DNA is TGCGCCAGCAGCTTGGCCGGAGGTGGTCACACTGAAGCTTTCTTT.

This clonotype was detected ten times or more. V usage is TRBV9 and J usage is TRBJ2-2; D is perhaps TRBD1 or TRBD2 (6 bases each). This CDR3 is built from 17 residues. From germline, CDR1 is SGDLS and CDR2 YYNGEE. Trimming shortened V by 1 base and J by 4 bases, and 17 bases separated the two germline ends. The CDR3 DNA reads as TGTGCCAGCAGCGTATGGCCCGGAGGGGGTGGCACCGGGGAGCTGTTTTTT. The encoded protein is CASSVWPGGGGTGELFF. The variable domain in full, completed from reference TRBV9 and TRBJ2-2, reads DSGVTQTPKHLITATGQRVTLRCSPRSGDLSVYWYQQSLDQGLQFLIQYYNGEERAKGNILERFSAQQFPDLHSELNLSSLELGDSALYFCASSVWPGGGGTGELFFGEGSRLTVL.

The chain carries TRBV4-1 and TRBJ2-7; tentative D call: TRBD2 (7 bases). Trimming left V 0 bases short and J 13 bases short, with 19 bases between. This CDR3 is built from 14 residues. Germline V gives CDR1 MGHRA, CDR2 YSYEKL. The CDR3 region has the DNA TGCGCCAGCAGCCAAGATCACAGGGTGGCGGGGGATTACTTC. Translated: CASSQDHRVAGDYF.

This clonotype was found many times. The genes are TRBV7-2 and TRBJ2-7, with TRBD2 matching over 9 bases. This CDR3 contains 16 residues. Germline values: CDR1 SGHTA, CDR2 FQGNSA. Trimming at V came to 5 bases and at J to 3 bases, leaving 11 bases not matched to a gene. The CDR3 loop is CASSPPRTSDYYEQYF. CDR3 sequence (DNA): TGTGCCAGCAGCCCCCCCAGGACTAGCGATTACTACGAGCAGTACTTC.

At least ten counts were recorded for this clonotype. The chain employs TRBV7-9 and TRBJ1-1; D is ambiguous. Deletions cut 1 base from V and 5 bases from J, with 8 bases between. Germline CDR1 SEHNR, CDR2 FQNEAQ (reference sequence). This CDR3 has 13 residues. CDR3 sequence reads: CASSLVGKTEAFF. DNA for the CDR3: TGTGCCAGCAGCTTAGTAGGGAAGACTGAAGCTTTCTTT.

As for this clonotype: This may stem from a read error, because a much larger clone lies one nucleotide away. V and J are TRBV5-5 and TRBJ2-7; 11 bases are a match to TRBD1. Unmatched junction bases numbered 4, after V lost 6 bases and J lost 2 bases. Germline V gene sequence: CDR1 SGHKS, CDR2 YYEKEE (reference sequence). The CDR3 spans 14 residues. The CDR3 protein is CASIPGQGAYEQYF. CDR3 bases: TGTGCCAGCATACCGGGACAGGGGGCCTACGAGCAGTACTTC. Combining the CDR3 with reference TRBV5-5 and TRBJ2-7 gives the whole variable domain DAGVTQSPTHLIKTRGQQVTLRCSPISGHKSVSWYQQVLGQGPQFIFQYYEKEERGRGNFPDRFSARQFPNYSSELNVNALLLGDSALYLCASIPGQGAYEQYFGPGTRLTVT.

The V and J genes are TRBV20-1 and TRBJ2-7, with a tentative D call TRBD2 (6 bases). V lost 1 base and J lost 3, with 10 bases in between. CDR3 size: 13 residues. Per the germline V gene, CDR1 is DFQATT and CDR2 is SNEGSKA (reference sequence). This CDR3 is CSARGASDYEQYF. Here the CDR3 DNA reads TGCAGTGCTAGAGGGGCTAGCGACTACGAGCAGTACTTC.

This clonotype has ten or more counts. The CDR3 region has the DNA TGTGCCAGCAGACCTCTAGCGGCCACAGATACGCAGTATTTT. Its protein product is CASRPLAATDTQYF. J is TRBJ2-3 and V is TRBV6-5; 7 nucleotides agree with TRBD2. The trim removed 6 bases at V and 2 bases at J, leaving 5 bases unmatched. Germline values: CDR1 MNHEY, CDR2 SVGAGI. This CDR3 has 14 residues.

The sample holds many counts of this clonotype. V and J are TRBV20-1 and TRBJ2-2, with D tentatively TRBD2 (6 bases). This CDR3 region has 15 residues. CDR1 and CDR2 from the germline V gene are DFQATT and SNEGSKA (reference sequence). Trimming took off 2 bases at V and 0 bases at J, with 10 bases between the two ends. CDR3 nucleotides: TGCAGTGCTAGAATCGGGGGAACGAACACCGGGGAGCTGTTTTTT. Protein sequence: CSARIGGTNTGELFF.

Only a few counts were recorded for this clonotype. This CDR3 reads CASSLLAGAGNEQFF. The CDR3 region has the DNA TGTGCCAGCAGCTTACTAGCGGGAGCGGGCAATGAGCAGTTCTTC. This chain joins TRBV7-3 and TRBJ2-1; 10 bases are a match to TRBD2. Germline trimming cut 2 bases from V and 6 bases from J; bases unmatched to any gene: 4. Per germline, CDR1 SGHTA and CDR2 FQGTGA. This CDR3 region has 15 residues.

This clonotype was counted at least ten times. This chain links TRBV5-1 with TRBJ1-1, with 9 bases matching TRBD1. The CDR3 spans 14 residues. Trimming took 2 bases from V and 3 from J; bases not matched to a gene: 2. Germline CDR1 is SGHRS and CDR2 is YFSETQ. In DNA, the CDR3 is TGCGCCAGCAGCTTACAGGGGGCGGACACTGAAGCTTTCTTT. It yields the protein CASSLQGADTEAFF. Filled out from reference TRBV5-1 and TRBJ1-1, the complete variable domain reads KAGVTQTPRYLIKTRGQQVTLSCSPISGHRSVSWYQQTPGQGLQFLFEYFSETQRNKGNFPGRFSGRQFSNSRSEMNVSTLELGDSALYLCASSLQGADTEAFFGQGTRLTVV.